This TCR beta chain was found in a study of regulatory T cells in long-lasting Graves disease. V was pared by 4 bases and J by 6 bases, with 5 bases of the junction left unmatched. The CDR3 contains 13 residues. CDR1 and CDR2 (germline): LGHDT, YNNKEL (reference sequence). This clonotype was seen many times. The antigen is undetermined. The study's findings and limits: Newly diagnosed patients had higher TCR diversity than persistent Graves' patients did.

Construction of TCR beta libraries relied on iRepertoire HTBI primers and on Arm-PCR targeting CDR3 regions. In TCRdb, the multiplex PCR reads were re-called with MiXCR into one record per CDR3 protein. Seen here are hundreds of thousands of distinct CDR3 sequences, around 17% observed once, and the top ten hold 15% to 20%. The time point was: newly diagnosed GD, antithyroid drugs for less than 3 months. PBMCs provided the RNA from which the TCR library was made. Graves' disease diagnoses used American Thyroid Association guidelines. This sample was shared with a second study, whose subject was T cells in Graves' hyperthyroidism and ophthalmopathy. That work states: Exclusions: uncontrolled infection, other autoimmune disease, pregnancy, lactation. Blood also carried most thyroid clonotypes expanded above 0.001.

The J gene is TRBJ2-5, the V gene TRBV3-1; TRBD1 agrees at 7 bases. The sequences come from peripheral blood mononuclear cells (PBMCs), collected at new diagnosis, from a patient treated with antithyroid drugs. This sequence originates from a woman younger than 45 with Graves disease. CDR3 region: CASSRDRGKTQYF. The CDR3 nucleotides read TGTGCCAGCAGCCGGGACAGAGGGAAGACCCAGTACTTC.